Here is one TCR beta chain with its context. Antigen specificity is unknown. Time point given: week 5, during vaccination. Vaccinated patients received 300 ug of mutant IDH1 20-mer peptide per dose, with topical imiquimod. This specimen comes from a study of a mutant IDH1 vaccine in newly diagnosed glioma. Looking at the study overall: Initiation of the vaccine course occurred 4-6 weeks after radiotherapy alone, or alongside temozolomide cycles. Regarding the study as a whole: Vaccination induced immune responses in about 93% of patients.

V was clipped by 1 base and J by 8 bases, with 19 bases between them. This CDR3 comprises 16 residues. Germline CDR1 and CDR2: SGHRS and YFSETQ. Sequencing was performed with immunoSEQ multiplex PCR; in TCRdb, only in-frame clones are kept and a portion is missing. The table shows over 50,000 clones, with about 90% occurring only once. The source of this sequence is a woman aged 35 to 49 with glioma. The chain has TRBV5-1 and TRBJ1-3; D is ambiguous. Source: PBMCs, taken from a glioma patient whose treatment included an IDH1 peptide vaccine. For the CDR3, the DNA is TGCGCCAGCAGCTTGCTTCCTACGGCATCGGGGTACACCATATATTTT. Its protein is CASSLLPTASGYTIYF. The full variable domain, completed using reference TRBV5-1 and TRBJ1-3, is KAGVTQTPRYLIKTRGQQVTLSCSPISGHRSVSWYQQTPGQGLQFLFEYFSETQRNKGNFPGRFSGRQFSNSRSEMNVSTLELGDSALYLCASSLLPTASGYTIYFGEGSWLTVV.